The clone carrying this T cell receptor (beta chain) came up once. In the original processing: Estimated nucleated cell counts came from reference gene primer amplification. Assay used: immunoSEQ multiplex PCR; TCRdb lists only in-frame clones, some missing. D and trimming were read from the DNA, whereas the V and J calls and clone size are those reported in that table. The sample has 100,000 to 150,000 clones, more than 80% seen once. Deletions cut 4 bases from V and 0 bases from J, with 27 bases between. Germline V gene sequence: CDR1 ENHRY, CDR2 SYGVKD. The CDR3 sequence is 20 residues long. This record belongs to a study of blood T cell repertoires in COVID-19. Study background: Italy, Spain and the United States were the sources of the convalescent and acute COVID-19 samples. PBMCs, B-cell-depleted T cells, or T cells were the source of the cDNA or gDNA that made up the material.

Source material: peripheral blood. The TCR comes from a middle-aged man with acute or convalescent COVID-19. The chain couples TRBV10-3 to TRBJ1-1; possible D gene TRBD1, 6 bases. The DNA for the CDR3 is TGTGCCATCAGTGGCATCTTTCCCCGGGACACCCGATACCTGAACACTGAAGCTTTCTTT. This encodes CAISGIFPRDTRYLNTEAFF.